The source of this TCR beta chain is a study of STAT5B mutations in CD4+ large granular lymphocyte leukemia. General observations from the study: TRBV06-family usage was enriched in top patient clones (8/27) versus controls (2/35). No patients shared main leukemic clonotypes, though roughly 27% appeared at low frequency elsewhere.

As processed by the authors: Productive clonotypes were detectable down to 2.59 x 10-5 frequency. Clones were sequenced by immunoSEQ multiplex PCR, and TCRdb holds only the in-frame ones, with some missing. D and trimming were read from the DNA, whereas the V and J calls and clone size are those reported in that table. The data hold 20,000 to 25,000 clones, with around three quarters observed a single time. This clone was detected only a few times. What it recognizes is unknown. Germline loops: CDR1 WNHNN, CDR2 SYGVQD (reference sequence). V lost 0 bases and J lost 6, with 5 bases in between. The CDR3 is 12 residues long.

What was sequenced was CD4+ T cells from blood buffy coats. V gene TRBV10-1 combines with J gene TRBJ2-5; D is unclear. This receptor was obtained from a human donor in good health. This CDR3 reads CASSESGKTQYF. The DNA of the CDR3 is TGCGCCAGCAGTGAGTCGGGGAAGACCCAGTACTTC.